A single sample is the source of the 9 T cell receptor beta chains below, sequenced in a study of cytomegalovirus exposure and HLA in healthy donors. Vbeta (60) and Jbeta (13) primers were used in the PCR. The protocol was immunoSEQ multiplex PCR, while the TCRdb copy is restricted to in-frame clones and leaves out a portion. In the table there are approximately 85,000 clones, 60% to 75% of which are singletons. The sequenced sample was PBMCs. These receptors all come from a woman between 40 and 55 years old in good health and CMV-seropositive.

The chain recombines TRBV11-2 with TRBJ1-2, with TRBD1 matching 9 bases. CDR1 and CDR2 (germline): SGHAT, FQNNGV. The CDR3 has 14 residues. Trimming removed 3 bases from V and 6 bases from J; junction bases left unmatched: 5. The CDR3 nucleotides are TGTGCCAGCAGCTTCTCCGGACAGGGGAATGGCTACACCTTC. Protein product: CASSFSGQGNGYTF.

The rearrangement uses TRBV5-1 and TRBJ1-3; D might be TRBD1 (5 bases). V was shortened by 7 bases and J by 0 bases, with 14 bases between the two germline ends. Germline V CDR1 and CDR2: SGHRS, YFSETQ. The CDR3 consists of 15 residues. The CDR3 DNA is TGCGCCAGCTCCGGGGCGGGGGACTCTGGAAACACCATATATTTT. Translating it yields CASSGAGDSGNTIYF. The variable domain in full, completed from reference TRBV5-1 and TRBJ1-3, reads KAGVTQTPRYLIKTRGQQVTLSCSPISGHRSVSWYQQTPGQGLQFLFEYFSETQRNKGNFPGRFSGRQFSNSRSEMNVSTLELGDSALYLCASSGAGDSGNTIYFGEGSWLTVV.

This clone was observed a few times. The chain has TRBV30 and TRBJ1-3, with 7 bases lining up with TRBD1. V lost 1 base to trimming and J lost 3 bases; unmatched junction nucleotides: 9. CDR1 is GTSNPN, CDR2 SVGIG, per germline (reference sequence). There are 16 residues in the CDR3. DNA of the CDR3: TGTGCCTGGAGTGCTGGAGGAGGGGGCCTTGGAAACACCATATATTTT. Encoded protein: CAWSAGGGGLGNTIYF.

This clone was seen more than once but under ten times. The rearrangement links TRBV2 to TRBJ1-5, with D perhaps matching TRBD1 (5 bases). The CDR3 length is 13 residues. V was shortened by 8 bases and J by 5 bases, with 13 bases between the two germline ends. Looked up from germline, CDR1 is SNHLY and CDR2 is FYNNEI. The CDR3 nucleotides are TGTGCCAGCCGGGGGGATGGGGATCAGCCCCAGCATTTT. This codes for CASRGDGDQPQHF.

The rearrangement joins TRBV2 to TRBJ2-5, with 10 positions matching TRBD2. Germline trimming cut 6 bases from V and 1 base from J; bases unmatched to any gene: 8. The germline CDR1 and CDR2 sequences are SNHLY and FYNNEI. The CDR3 length is 16 residues. The DNA for the CDR3 is TGTGCCAGCAGACACCGGACTAGCGGCAGCCAAGAGACCCAGTACTTC. As protein: CASRHRTSGSQETQYF.

This chain links TRBV5-1 with TRBJ1-1, with 10 bases identical to TRBD1. The trim removed 4 bases at V and 4 bases at J, leaving 4 bases unmatched. The CDR3 length is 14 residues. Germline CDR1 and CDR2: SGHRS and YFSETQ. The CDR3 is CASSPTGGFTEAFF. DNA for the CDR3: TGCGCCAGCAGCCCGACAGGGGGCTTCACTGAAGCTTTCTTT.

The V and J genes are TRBV13 and TRBJ1-1, with D perhaps TRBD1 (6 bases). The V end was cut by 0 bases, the J end by 11 bases, with 13 bases between. This CDR3 region has 13 residues. CDR1 and CDR2 from the germline V gene are PRHDT and FYEKMQ (reference sequence). CDR3 sequence reads: CASSLGRGSAAFF. The CDR3 region has the DNA TGTGCCAGCAGCTTAGGCAGGGGCTCCGCGGCTTTCTTT.

This clone was detected once. CDR3 sequence: CASSWGDRSNEKLFF. CDR3 sequence (DNA): TGTGCCAGCAGCTGGGGGGACAGGTCTAATGAAAAACTGTTTTTT. The chain uses TRBV5-6 and TRBJ1-4; 8 nucleotides align to TRBD1. The CDR3 has 15 residues. CDR1 and CDR2 (germline): SGHDT, YYEEEE. J gave up 3 bases and V 3 bases, and 4 bases lay outside the gene matches. Looking up the rest from reference TRBV5-6 and TRBJ1-4 gives the full variable domain: DAGVTQSPTHLIKTRGQQVTLRCSPKSGHDTVSWYQQALGQGPQFIFQYYEEEERQRGNFPDRFSGHQFPNYSSELNVNALLLGDSALYLCASSWGDRSNEKLFFGSGTQLSVL.

V is TRBV14 and J is TRBJ1-2; D ambiguous. CDR1 is SGHDN, CDR2 FVKESK, per germline. Trimming took off 1 base at V and 6 bases at J, with 15 bases between the two ends. The CDR3 length is 15 residues. CDR3 region: CASSQVFSGVDGYTF. CDR3 coding DNA: TGTGCCAGCAGCCAAGTTTTTTCGGGTGTGGATGGCTACACCTTC. The whole variable domain, filled in from reference TRBV14 and TRBJ1-2, reads EAGVTQFPSHSVIEKGQTVTLRCDPISGHDNLYWYRRVMGKEIKFLLHFVKESKQDESGMPNNRFLAERTGGTYSTLKVQPAELEDSGVYFCASSQVFSGVDGYTFGSGTRLTVV.